In its sample, the clone carrying this T cell receptor (beta chain) was seen many times. What it binds is unknown. The sample belongs to a study of molecular identifiers for immune sequencing clone quantification. Whole-study results and caveats: In naive cells, under 1% of molecules belonged to clones above 20 RNA copies, against over 97% in effector cells.

TCRdb fed the PCR reads into MiXCR, producing one record per CDR3 protein. The sample contains 40,000 to 45,000 distinct CDR3 sequences, approximately 17% of which appear only once. The sample consisted of naive CD8+ T cells from blood, with Jurkat cell RNA spiked in. Subset indicated: FACS-sorted CD8+CD4-CCR7+CD45RA+ naive T cells. This TCR came from a human donor in good health. Some libraries in this study had Jurkat cell RNA spiked in.

The CDR3 coding sequence is TGTGCCAGCAGTCGAACCGACAGGGCCACCGGGGAGCTGTTTTTT. Amino acids: CASSRTDRATGELFF. This chain links TRBV12-3 or TRBV12-4 with TRBJ2-2; 7 nucleotides agree with TRBD1. V dropped 5 bases and J dropped 4; count of bases not matched to a gene: 7. This CDR3 region has 15 residues.